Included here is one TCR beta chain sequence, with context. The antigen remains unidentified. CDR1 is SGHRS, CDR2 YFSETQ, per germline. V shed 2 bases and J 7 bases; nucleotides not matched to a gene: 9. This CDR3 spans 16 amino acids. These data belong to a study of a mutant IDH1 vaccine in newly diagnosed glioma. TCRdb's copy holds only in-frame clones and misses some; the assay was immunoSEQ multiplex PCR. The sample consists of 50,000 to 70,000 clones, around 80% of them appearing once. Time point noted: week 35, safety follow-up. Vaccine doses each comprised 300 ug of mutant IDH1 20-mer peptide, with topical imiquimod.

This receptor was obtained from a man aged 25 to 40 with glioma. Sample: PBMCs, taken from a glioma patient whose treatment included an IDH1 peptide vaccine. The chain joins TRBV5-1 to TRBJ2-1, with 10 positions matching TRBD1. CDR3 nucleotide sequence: TGCGCCAGCAGCTTAACCGGGACAGGGGTTGGTAATGAGCAGTTCTTC. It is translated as CASSLTGTGVGNEQFF.